This T cell receptor (beta chain) is from a study of blood T cells in healthy people across ages. The CDR3 has 17 residues. CDR1 and CDR2 (germline): MDHEN, SYDVKM. Trimming removed 3 bases from V and 1 base from J, with 13 bases in between. Sample-barcoded 5' priming and a J-beta primer mix drove a second PCR of roughly 6 to 12 cycles. TCRdb re-derived calls from the 5' RACE reads in MiXCR, one entry per CDR3 protein. The data show over a million distinct CDR3 sequences, with under 30% seen just once and approximately 0.71% held by the top ten. The same sample was also used in a study of T cells of mothers and their children.

The V gene is TRBV28, the J gene TRBJ2-6, with D possibly matching TRBD1 (6 bases). The sample consisted of blood. This TCR was recovered from a girl between 2 and 10 years old in good health. The chain's CDR3 is CASSFYGQRSGANVLTF. The CDR3 bases are TGTGCCAGCAGTTTCTACGGACAGAGGTCTGGGGCCAACGTCCTGACTTTC.